This T cell receptor beta chain is from a study of blood T cell repertoires in COVID-19. About the study: The United States, Italy and Spain were the sources of the acute and convalescent COVID-19 samples. Nucleic acid was either cDNA or gDNA, and it came from T cells, B-cell-depleted T cells, or PBMCs.

Authors' processing steps: The authors estimated nucleated cell counts from reference gene primer amplification. Measured with immunoSEQ multiplex PCR; TCRdb has only the in-frame clones, and not every one. D and trimming were read from the DNA, whereas the V and J calls and clone size are those reported in that table. The repertoire consists of about 210,000 clones, with approximately 84% occurring once and the leading ten covering 7.6%. The CDR3 loop spans 14 amino acids. The germline V gene has CDR1 KGHSH and CDR2 LQKENI. The V and J ends lost 6 bases and 0 bases, in that order; junction bases with no gene match: 4.

The chain recombines TRBV18 with TRBJ1-1, with 7 positions matching TRBD1. The source is a woman between 50 and 59 years old with active or convalescent COVID-19. Sample: peripheral blood. CDR3 coding DNA: TGTGCCAGCTCCGAGGACAGGATGAACACTGAAGCTTTCTTT. Translation: CASSEDRMNTEAFF.